What follows are 12 T cell receptor beta chains derived from one specimen sequenced in a study of regulatory T cells in long-lasting Graves disease. With iRepertoire HTBI primers and Arm-PCR of CDR3 regions, TCR beta libraries were built. In TCRdb, the multiplex PCR reads were re-called with MiXCR into one record per CDR3 protein. The repertoire holds hundreds of thousands of distinct CDR3 sequences, 15% to 20% seen once, with 18% in the top ten. Regarding time point: newly diagnosed GD, antithyroid drugs for less than 3 months. The TCR library was prepared using RNA isolated from PBMCs. Another study also made use of these data, one on T cells in Graves' hyperthyroidism and ophthalmopathy.

Specimen: peripheral blood mononuclear cells (PBMCs), collected at new diagnosis, from a patient treated with antithyroid drugs. These receptors were obtained from a woman aged 30 to 39 with Graves disease.

This clonotype was counted many times. The CDR3 DNA reads as TGTGCCAGCAGCCAAGTGGTAGCGGGGGGAGAGACCCAGTACTTC. It is translated as CASSQVVAGGETQYF. The V and J genes are TRBV3-1 and TRBJ2-5, with 10 bases lining up with TRBD2. The V and J ends lost 1 base and 4 bases, in that order; junction bases with no gene match: 3. CDR1 and CDR2 (germline): LGHDT, YNNKEL (reference sequence). The CDR3 is 15 residues long.

A few counts support this clonotype. The chain has TRBV5-1 and TRBJ2-2; 8 nucleotides line up with TRBD1. Germline CDR1 is SGHRS and CDR2 is YFSETQ. Trimming removed 4 bases from V and 8 bases from J; junction bases left unmatched: 7. The CDR3 length is 14 residues. CDR3 region: CASSAGQAKGELFF. CDR3 DNA sequence: TGCGCCAGCAGCGCGGGACAGGCCAAAGGGGAGCTGTTTTTT.

This clonotype was counted at least ten times. The chain has TRBV28 and TRBJ2-3; D not certain. Deletions cut 1 base from V and 0 bases from J, with 11 bases between. The CDR3 runs to 16 residues. The germline V gene encodes CDR1 MDHEN and CDR2 SYDVKM. The CDR3 is CASSLLAAGSTDTQYF. CDR3 in DNA: TGTGCCAGCAGTTTATTGGCGGCCGGCAGCACAGATACGCAGTATTTT.

The chain couples TRBV27 to TRBJ2-7; TRBD2 is a possible D gene (5 bases). Germline lookup yields CDR1 MNHEY and CDR2 SMNVEV (reference sequence). The CDR3 spans 16 residues. Trimming took 0 bases from V and 3 from J, leaving 15 bases between them. The CDR3 DNA reads TGTGCCAGCAGTTTATCCGCCGTATCTAGCCTCTACGAGCAGTACTTC. It translates to CASSLSAVSSLYEQYF.

The chain recombines TRBV5-8 with TRBJ2-7, with D maybe TRBD2 (5 bases). This CDR3 has 15 amino acids. Trimming shortened V by 5 bases and J by 4 bases, and 19 bases separated the two germline ends. Germline V CDR1 and CDR2: SGHTS, YDEGEE. The CDR3: CASRRKLPRDYEQYF. Here the CDR3 DNA reads TGTGCCAGCAGGCGAAAATTACCTCGGGATTACGAGCAGTACTTC.

This chain connects TRBV24-1 to TRBJ2-3; TRBD2 matches 7 bases. The CDR3 contains 14 residues. The V gene's germline CDR1 is KGHDR and CDR2 SFDVKD. The V gene end was trimmed by 3 bases and the J gene end by 3 bases; junction bases not matched to a gene: 2. CDR3 residues: CATSDSGITDTQYF. In DNA form, the CDR3 reads TGTGCCACCAGTGATAGCGGGATAACAGATACGCAGTATTTT.

This clonotype was seen repeatedly, ten times or more. The V call is TRBV6-5, the J call TRBJ2-4; maybe TRBD1 (5 bases). The CDR3 is 18 amino acids. CDR1 is MNHEY and CDR2 is SVGAGI in the germline V gene. V lost 2 bases and J 0 bases, leaving 17 bases between the germline ends. CDR3 amino acids: CASSYDSARGSAKNIQYF. The CDR3 region has the DNA TGTGCCAGCAGTTACGACAGCGCTAGGGGTTCAGCCAAAAACATTCAGTACTTC.

This clonotype was seen many times. The rearrangement links TRBV28 to TRBJ1-5; no reliable D call. Trimming shortened V by 4 bases and J by 6 bases, and 7 bases separated the two germline ends. Germline CDR1 MDHEN, CDR2 SYDVKM. The CDR3 has 12 residues. The CDR3 loop is CASSSAPQPQHF. Written as DNA, the CDR3 is TGTGCCAGCAGTTCTGCCCCTCAGCCCCAGCATTTT.

This clonotype showed up many times. This sequence joins TRBV28 and TRBJ2-7; TRBD2 matches 12 bases. The CDR3 spans 16 residues. V was pared by 1 base and J by 2 bases, with 3 bases of the junction left unmatched. Germline V CDR1 and CDR2: MDHEN, SYDVKM. The CDR3 is CASSLSLAGGTYEQYF. The CDR3 DNA follows: TGTGCCAGCAGTTTATCACTAGCGGGAGGTACCTACGAGCAGTACTTC.

This sequence joins TRBV7-6 and TRBJ2-1; 7 bases fit TRBD2. The CDR3 has 17 amino acids. V shed 5 bases, J shed 0 bases, and the junction held 10 bases outside the gene matches. Looked up from germline, CDR1 is SGHVS and CDR2 is FNYEAQ. CDR3 DNA: TGTGCCAGCAGCCTAAGTCCCGGGGGGAGCTCCTACAATGAGCAGTTCTTC. Protein sequence: CASSLSPGGSSYNEQFF. The full variable domain, with the rest looked up from reference TRBV7-6 and TRBJ2-1, is GAGVSQSPRYKVTKRGQDVALRCDPISGHVSLYWYRQALGQGPEFLTYFNYEAQQDKSGLPNDRFSAERPEGSISTLTIQRTEQRDSAMYRCASSLSPGGSSYNEQFFGPGTRLTVL.

This clonotype came up many times. V usage is TRBV12-3 or TRBV12-4 and J usage is TRBJ1-2; 7 nucleotides agree with TRBD1. J was trimmed by 6 bases and V by 5 bases; bases with no gene match: 3. This CDR3 has 12 residues. CDR3 protein: CASSTDRDGYTF. CDR3 sequence (DNA): TGTGCCAGCAGTACCGACAGGGATGGCTACACCTTC.

CDR3 DNA: TGTGCCAGTAATAACAGGGCGAGCACCGGGGAGCTGTTTTTT. Its translation: CASNNRASTGELFF. The V and J genes are TRBV19 and TRBJ2-2; weak D call: TRBD1 (6 bases). There are 14 residues in the CDR3. Germline V lookup: CDR1 LNHDA, CDR2 SQIVND (reference sequence). The germline V and J ends were trimmed by 7 bases and 4 bases, with 13 bases remaining between them.